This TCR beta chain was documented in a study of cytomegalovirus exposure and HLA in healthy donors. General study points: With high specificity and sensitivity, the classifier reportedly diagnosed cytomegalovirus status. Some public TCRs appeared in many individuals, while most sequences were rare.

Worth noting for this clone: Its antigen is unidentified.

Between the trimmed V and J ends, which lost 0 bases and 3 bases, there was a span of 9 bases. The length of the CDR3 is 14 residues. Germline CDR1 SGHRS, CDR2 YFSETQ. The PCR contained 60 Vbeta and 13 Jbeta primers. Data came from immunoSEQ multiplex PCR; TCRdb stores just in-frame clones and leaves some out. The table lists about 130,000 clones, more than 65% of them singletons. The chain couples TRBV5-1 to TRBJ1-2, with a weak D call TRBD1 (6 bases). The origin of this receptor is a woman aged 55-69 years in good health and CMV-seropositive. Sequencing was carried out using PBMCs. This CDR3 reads CASSLEGDYYGYTF. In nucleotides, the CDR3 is TGCGCCAGCAGCTTGGAGGGGGATTACTATGGCTACACCTTC.